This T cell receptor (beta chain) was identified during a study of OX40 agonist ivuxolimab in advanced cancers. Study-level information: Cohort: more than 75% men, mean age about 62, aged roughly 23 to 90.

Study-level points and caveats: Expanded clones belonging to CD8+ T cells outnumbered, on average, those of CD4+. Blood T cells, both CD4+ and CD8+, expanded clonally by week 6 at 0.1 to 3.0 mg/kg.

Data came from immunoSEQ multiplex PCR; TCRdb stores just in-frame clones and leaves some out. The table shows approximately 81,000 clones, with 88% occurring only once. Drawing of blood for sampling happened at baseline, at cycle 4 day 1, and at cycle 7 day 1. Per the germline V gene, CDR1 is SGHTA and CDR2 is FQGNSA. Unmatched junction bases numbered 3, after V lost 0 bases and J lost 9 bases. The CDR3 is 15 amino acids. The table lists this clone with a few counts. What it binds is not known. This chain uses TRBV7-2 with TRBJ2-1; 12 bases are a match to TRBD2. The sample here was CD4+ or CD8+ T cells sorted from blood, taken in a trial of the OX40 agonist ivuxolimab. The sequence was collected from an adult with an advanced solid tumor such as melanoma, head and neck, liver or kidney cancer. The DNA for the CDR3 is TGTGCCAGCAGCTTAGCCCTAGCGGGGGGGATTGAGCAGTTCTTC. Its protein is CASSLALAGGIEQFF.